This T cell receptor (beta chain) originates from a study of OX40 agonist ivuxolimab in advanced cancers. In the study overall: A mean age of around 66 years, range roughly 20 to 85, was recorded, and approximately 79% were male. Study-wide points: The authors also found low normalized T-cell clonal expansion in some nonresponders. The mean number of expanded clones was higher in CD8+ T cells than in CD4+.

With respect to this clone: Its target is unknown.

V lost 6 bases, J lost 4 bases, and 12 bases lay in between. The length of the CDR3 is 13 residues. Germline-derived CDR1 and CDR2 are MNHEY and SVGAGI. Anyone with autoimmune disease history or systemic immunosuppression was excluded. Sequencing used immunoSEQ multiplex PCR; TCRdb keeps in-frame clones, though not all of them. The table lists 46,000 or so clones, around 90% of them singletons. This specimen consisted of CD4+ or CD8+ T cells sorted from blood, obtained in a trial of the OX40 agonist ivuxolimab. This clonotype originated in an adult with an advanced solid tumor such as melanoma, head and neck, liver or kidney cancer. The genes are TRBV6-5 and TRBJ1-1; the D gene is possibly TRBD1 (6 bases). The CDR3 DNA sequence: TGTGCCAGCAGGGGCGCAGGGGTCACTGAAGCTTTCTTT. Protein: CASRGAGVTEAFF.